Listed below are T cell receptor beta chains from one sample, sequenced in a study of blood T cell repertoires in COVID-19. TCRdb keeps only in-frame clones here, not all; method: immunoSEQ multiplex PCR. The sample has about 160,000 clones; over 75% are singletons. The sequencing input was PBMCs or T cells enriched from blood (not recorded which). The receptors were sampled from a woman aged 45 to 65 who had recovered from COVID-19. Each CDR3 is given with its conserved first and last residue. The order of the fields is V gene, J gene, clone size, D gene, CDR3 DNA, CDR3 protein. The D gene is left open where the match is weak. Not every row has a clone size; where given, it reads once, few, many or a size class.

TRBV30	TRBJ1-1	.	.	TGTGCCTGGAGTCCCCTAAAAACAGCTGAAGCTTTCTTT	CAWSPLKTAEAFF
TRBV5-6	TRBJ2-7	once	.	TGTGCCAGCAGCTACTCGAGTAGCGACTACGAGCAGTACTTC	CASSYSSSDYEQYF
TRBV6-5	TRBJ1-2	.	.	TGTGCCAGCAGTTACCACCGCACAGCTAACTATGGCTACACCTTC	CASSYHRTANYGYTF
TRBV7-9	TRBJ1-4	few	.	TGTGCCAGCAGCCCGACCGGGGTTACTAATGAAAAACTGTTTTTT	CASSPTGVTNEKLFF
TRBV2	TRBJ2-7	.	.	TGTGCCAGCACCGCCTCGGTTGGACAGTTCTACGAGCAGTACTTC	CASTASVGQFYEQYF
TRBV28	TRBJ1-2	.	.	TGTGCCAGCAGTTCTCGCAGGAGGTTAGCTAACTATGGCTACACCTTC	CASSSRRRLANYGYTF
TRBV5-5	TRBJ2-1	.	TRBD2	TGTGCCAGCAGCCTGGAGGGACTAGCGGGAGGGGAGCAGTTCTTC	CASSLEGLAGGEQFF
TRBV5-5	TRBJ2-2	.	.	TGTGCCAGCAGCTTGGGGGTGGCGGGGAGCGCCGGGGAGCTGTTTTTT	CASSLGVAGSAGELFF
TRBV28	TRBJ1-2	.	TRBD1	TGTGCCAGTTTTTCAGGGGGCCATGGCTACACCTTC	CASFSGGHGYTF
TRBV27	TRBJ1-1	.	.	TGTGCCAGCAGTTTATTACAGGGTCGGACTGAAGCTTTCTTT	CASSLLQGRTEAFF
TRBV2	TRBJ1-4	.	.	TGTGCCAGCAGTGAGCAACAGTTTAATGAAAAACTGTTTTTT	CASSEQQFNEKLFF
TRBV5-1	TRBJ2-7	.	TRBD1	TGCGCCAGCAGCTTGTTGGCAGGGGGCTTTTACGAGCAGTACTTC	CASSLLAGGFYEQYF
TRBV20-1	TRBJ1-5	.	.	TGCAGTGCTAGTGTCACTCTTCCGCCCCAGCATTTT	CSASVTLPPQHF
TRBV5-1	TRBJ2-2	.	TRBD1	TGCGCCAGCAGCCCGGGACAGGGGATGACCGGGGAGCTGTTTTTT	CASSPGQGMTGELFF
TRBV10-2	TRBJ2-2	.	TRBD1	TGCGCCAGCAGGGAGACAGGGGGGACCGGGGAGCTGTTTTTT	CASRETGGTGELFF
TRBV28	TRBJ1-2	.	.	TGTGCCAGCAGTTTCCTCGGGGGTAACTATGGCTACACCTTC	CASSFLGGNYGYTF
TRBV5-1	TRBJ2-1	.	TRBD2	TGCGCCAGCAGCTTACCCCGGGCTAGCGGGACTCACTCGTACAATGAGCAGTTCTTC	CASSLPRASGTHSYNEQFF
TRBV5-4	TRBJ2-1	.	.	TGTGCCAGCAGCTTGGTGGTCGCGGAGCCTTCCTACAATGAGCAGTTCTTC	CASSLVVAEPSYNEQFF
TRBV3-1/TRBV3-2	TRBJ1-2	few	TRBD1	TGTGCCAGCAGCCAAGAAGGGGTCAGGGGGTATGGCTACACCTTC	CASSQEGVRGYGYTF
TRBV11-1	TRBJ2-7	.	TRBD1	TGTGCCAGCAGCTCCCCGGACAGGGGGCTTCACGAGCAGTACTTC	CASSSPDRGLHEQYF
TRBV30	TRBJ1-5	.	.	TGTGCCTGGAGTGTGGGAGGGCATAGCAATCAGCCCCAGCATTTT	CAWSVGGHSNQPQHF
TRBV19	TRBJ1-6	.	TRBD1	TGTGCCAGCCGGGACAGGGGTAGTGATTCACCCCTCCACTTT	CASRDRGSDSPLHF
TRBV14	TRBJ2-1	.	.	TGTGCCAGCAGCCAGGTTGGGAGCTACAATGAGCAGTTCTTC	CASSQVGSYNEQFF
TRBV6-5	TRBJ2-1	few	TRBD1	TGTGCCAGCACCCGGACAGGGATAGATCCCAATGAGCAGTTCTTC	CASTRTGIDPNEQFF
TRBV6-6	TRBJ2-7	once	TRBD1	TGTGCCAGCAGGGCCCCGGACAGGTCCTCCTACGAGCAGTACTTC	CASRAPDRSSYEQYF
TRBV5-5	TRBJ1-4	.	TRBD1	TGTGCCAGCAGCTTGGTGGGACAGATGAGCAGGGAATTT	CASSLVGQMSREF
TRBV7-2	TRBJ2-1	.	TRBD1	TGTGCCAGCAGCTTAGAAGGGGGCTATGAGCAGTTCTTC	CASSLEGGYEQFF
TRBV2	TRBJ2-1	.	.	TGTGCCAGCAGTGGCCCCTCGACAGGACGAGCGGCCAATTCCTACAATGAGCAGTTCTTC	CASSGPSTGRAANSYNEQFF
TRBV4-2	TRBJ2-7	.	.	TGTGCCAGCAGCCAGGTAGCGGATTTCTACGAGCGGCAGTACTTC	CASSQVADFYERQYF
TRBV24-1	TRBJ2-3	.	.	TGTGCCACCAGTGATCGGGGGGCTCCCGGTGATACGCAGTATTTT	CATSDRGAPGDTQYF
TRBV24-1	TRBJ2-1	.	TRBD1	TGTGCCACCAGTGAGCACCGGGACAGGGGGCGGTACAATGAGCAGTTCTTC	CATSEHRDRGRYNEQFF
TRBV5-4	TRBJ2-3	.	TRBD2	TGTGCCAGCAGCTCTGGACTAGCGGGAGCCTCAGATACGCAGTATTTT	CASSSGLAGASDTQYF
TRBV6-5	TRBJ2-5	.	TRBD2	TGTGCCAGCAGTTACGCTAGCGGGAGTACCCAGTACTTC	CASSYASGSTQYF
TRBV3-1/TRBV3-2	TRBJ2-5	.	TRBD2	TGTGCCAGCAGCCAAGGTTCTGGACTAGCGGGAGGGCTGGAGACCCAGTACTTC	CASSQGSGLAGGLETQYF
TRBV6-5	TRBJ1-1	.	.	TGTGCCAGCAGTTCGGGGGTGGAGAACACTGAAGCTTTCTTT	CASSSGVENTEAFF
TRBV19	TRBJ1-2	.	.	TGTGCCAGTATTGAGACAGGAGTCCTCGACTATGGCTACACCTTC	CASIETGVLDYGYTF
TRBV2	TRBJ2-2	once	TRBD1	TGTGCCAGCACCCGGACAGGGTCACCCACCGGGGAGCTGTTTTTT	CASTRTGSPTGELFF